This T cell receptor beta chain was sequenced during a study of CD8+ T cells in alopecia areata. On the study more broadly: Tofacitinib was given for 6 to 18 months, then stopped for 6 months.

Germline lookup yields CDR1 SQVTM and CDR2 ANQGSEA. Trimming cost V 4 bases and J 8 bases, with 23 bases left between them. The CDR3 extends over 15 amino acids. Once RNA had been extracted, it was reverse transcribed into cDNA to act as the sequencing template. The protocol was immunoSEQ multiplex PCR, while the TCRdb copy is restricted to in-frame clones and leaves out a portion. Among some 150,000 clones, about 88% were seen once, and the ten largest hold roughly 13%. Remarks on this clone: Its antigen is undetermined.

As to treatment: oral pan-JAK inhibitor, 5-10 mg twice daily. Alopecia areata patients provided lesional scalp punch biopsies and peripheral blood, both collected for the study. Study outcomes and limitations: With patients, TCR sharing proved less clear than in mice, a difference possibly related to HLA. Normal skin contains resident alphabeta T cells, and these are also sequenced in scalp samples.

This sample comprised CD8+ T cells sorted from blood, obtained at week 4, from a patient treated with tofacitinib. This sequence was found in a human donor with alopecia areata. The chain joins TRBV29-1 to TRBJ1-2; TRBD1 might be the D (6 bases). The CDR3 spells CSVVGLAGVREGYTF. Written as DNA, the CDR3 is TGCAGCGTTGTCGGTCTGGCAGGGGTAAGGGAGGGCTACACCTTC.